The table lists the clone carrying this T cell receptor beta chain with a few counts. The antigen remains undetermined. This sample is drawn from a study of T cell repertoires in cytomegalovirus infection. As for the study in general: CMV epitopes that were recently identified and HLA-C-restricted were used alongside well-studied HLA-B-restricted ones. Public TCR beta signatures provided an indication of both CMV infection and a matching HLA type.

Study-wide points: The ex vivo response showed dominance by HLA-C-restricted CMV-specific TCR beta clonotypes.

The V end lost 7 bases, the J end lost 13 bases, and 14 bases lay between the germline ends. The CDR3 covers 10 residues. MiXCR, run by TCRdb on the reads, gives a single entry per CDR3 protein. The data show some 800,000 distinct CDR3 sequences, 25% to 30% seen once. The sequence derives from a human donor in good health (CMV status not recorded). Some clones in this sample may be carry-over from other donors' samples. The specimen comprised cultured CD8+ T cells from PBMCs, sampled from culture after CMV antigen stimulation. The V and J genes are TRBV23-1 and TRBJ2-7; D is unresolved. TRBV23-1 belongs to the ORF category, with a function that is uncertain. CDR3 region: CASNFSCGYV. The CDR3 DNA is TGCGCCAGCAACTTCTCCTGCGGATACGTC.